This is a list of T cell receptor beta chains from one sample in a study of T-cell reconstitution after alpha-beta-depleted transplantation in children. TCRdb used MiXCR to reprocess the PCR reads, holding one entry per CDR3 protein. The table lists about 340,000 distinct CDR3 sequences, around 15% of them singletons. The sequenced sample was PBMCs, mostly from graft donor cells, obtained 360 days after TCRalphabeta/CD19-depleted stem cell transplant. The receptors shown here come from a male patient between 2 and 10 years old who had a stem cell transplant for acute lymphoblastic leukemia, so the T cells may come from the graft donor. The CDR3 runs from the conserved cysteine through the conserved F or W. D genes are given only for firm matches. Clone size is stated in some rows and not others, as once, few, many or a class when expanded.

abundance	v_gene	d_gene	j_gene	CDR3nt	CDR3aa
many	TRBV6-2/TRBV6-3	TRBD2	TRBJ2-1	TGTGCCAGCAGTTTCCAACTAGCGGGAGATATAGATGAGCAGTTCTTC	CASSFQLAGDIDEQFF
many	TRBV7-7	.	TRBJ2-2	TGTGCTAGCAGCTCGGTGCAGGGTGGCACCGGGGAGCTGTTTTTT	CASSSVQGGTGELFF
few	TRBV7-2	TRBD2	TRBJ2-3	TGTGCCAGCAGCCCTAGCGGGAGGGCCACAGATACGCAGTATTTT	CASSPSGRATDTQYF
.	TRBV29-1	.	TRBJ2-7	TGCAGCGTTCATGACATTACCTACGAGCAGTACTTC	CSVHDITYEQYF
.	TRBV28	TRBD2	TRBJ2-5	TGTGCCAGGAGCGGGGGCAGCCAAGAGACCCAGTACTTC	CARSGGSQETQYF
few	TRBV18	.	TRBJ2-1	TGTGCCAGCTCACCACCGAAAGGGACGGGATCATACAATGAGCAGTTCTTC	CASSPPKGTGSYNEQFF
.	TRBV28	TRBD1	TRBJ1-5	TGTGCCAGCAGTCCTAGACAGGGGGCTCAGGATCAGCCCCAGCATTTT	CASSPRQGAQDQPQHF
few	TRBV4-1	.	TRBJ2-1	TGCGCCAGCAGCCAACTAAGCAATGAGCAGTTCTTC	CASSQLSNEQFF
.	TRBV9	TRBD2	TRBJ2-1	TGTGCCAGCAGCCCCAATAGCGGGCCCAATGAGCAGTTCTTC	CASSPNSGPNEQFF
.	TRBV28	TRBD2	TRBJ2-1	TGTGCCAGCGACGGACTAGCGGGGGCCGGCCTACAGTTCTTC	CASDGLAGAGLQFF
few	TRBV2	TRBD1	TRBJ1-5	TGTGCCAGCAGTACCAAGGGGACAGGGGGTGATCAGCCCCAGCATTTT	CASSTKGTGGDQPQHF
few	TRBV4-3	.	TRBJ2-5	TGCGCCAGCAGCCAAGATATTGACTACTTAGAAGAGACCCAGTACTTC	CASSQDIDYLEETQYF
few	TRBV7-9	.	TRBJ2-3	TGTGCCAGCAGCTGGGAGATCGGGCAGTATTTT	CASSWEIGQYF
few	TRBV4-2	.	TRBJ1-1	TGTGCCAGCAGCCAAGGCATGAACACTGAAGCTTTCTTT	CASSQGMNTEAFF
few	TRBV2	.	TRBJ2-7	TGTGCCAGCAGTGAATGGGGGTACGAGCAGTACTTC	CASSEWGYEQYF
many	TRBV10-3	.	TRBJ1-2	TGTGCCACCAACCCTGGACGGGGAGAGAACTATGGCTACACCTTC	CATNPGRGENYGYTF
.	TRBV19	.	TRBJ2-7	TGTGCCAGTAGTCCCATTCAGGGGCACAACGAGCAGTACTTC	CASSPIQGHNEQYF
many	TRBV28	.	TRBJ1-5	TGTGCCAGCAACCCAGGGTGGCAGCCCCAGCATTTT	CASNPGWQPQHF
many	TRBV7-8	.	TRBJ2-5	TGTGCCAGCAGCACCCGAGAGACCCAGTACTTC	CASSTRETQYF
many	TRBV6-5	.	TRBJ1-3	TGTGCCAGCAGTTACTCGGGGGCTGGAAACACCATATATTTT	CASSYSGAGNTIYF
many	TRBV12-3/TRBV12-4	TRBD1	TRBJ2-5	TGTGCCAGCAGTACCAGGGGGAAGGAGACCCAGTACTTC	CASSTRGKETQYF
few	TRBV12-3/TRBV12-4	.	TRBJ2-2	TGTGCCAGCAGTTCGGGCGGGACTCTCACCGGGGAGCTGTTTTTT	CASSSGGTLTGELFF
.	TRBV12-3/TRBV12-4	.	TRBJ2-5	TGTGCCAGCAGTTTAGATGGCAAGGAGACCCAGTACTTC	CASSLDGKETQYF
.	TRBV12-3/TRBV12-4	TRBD2	TRBJ2-5	TGTGCCAGCAGTTCCGTAGCGGGAGGGCTACGTGTGGAGACCCAGTACTTC	CASSSVAGGLRVETQYF
few	TRBV6-5	.	TRBJ2-5	TGTGCCAGCAGTTACTCGGGACGGACTCAAGAGACCCAGTACTTC	CASSYSGRTQETQYF
.	TRBV28	TRBD1	TRBJ1-5	TGTGCCAGTTTACAGGGGGTGTATCAGCCCCAGCATTTT	CASLQGVYQPQHF
few	TRBV7-9	.	TRBJ2-2	TGTGCCAGCAGCTTAGGCCGCCCGGTTAACACCGGGGAGCTGTTTTTT	CASSLGRPVNTGELFF
few	TRBV7-6	TRBD2	TRBJ2-2	TGTGCCAGCAGCTTAGCGGTGACTAGCAGCCCCCGACTCCTTTCTGGGGCCGGGGAGCTGTTTTTT	CASSLAVTSSPRLLSGAGELFF
many	TRBV7-2	TRBD2	TRBJ2-1	TGTGCCAGCAGCTTAACCCGACTAGCGACTGAGCAGTTCTTC	CASSLTRLATEQFF
.	TRBV2	TRBD1	TRBJ1-2	TGTGCCAACCGACAGGGATCGGACTATGGCTACACCTTC	CANRQGSDYGYTF
many	TRBV6-5	TRBD2	TRBJ2-5	TGTGCCAGCAGTCCCGGGACTAGCTGGCAAGAGACCCAGTACTTC	CASSPGTSWQETQYF
.	TRBV12-3/TRBV12-4	.	TRBJ1-1	TGTGCCAGCAGTTTTGCGGTTTGGAACACTGAAGCTTTCTTT	CASSFAVWNTEAFF
few	TRBV12-3/TRBV12-4	TRBD2	TRBJ2-7	TGTGCCAGCAGTTTAGTTCTAGCGGGAGCCGAGCAGTACTTC	CASSLVLAGAEQYF
.	TRBV20-1	TRBD2	TRBJ2-1	TGCAGTGCTAGAGATTACCTAGCGGGAAACAATGAGCAGTTCTTC	CSARDYLAGNNEQFF
.	TRBV28	TRBD1	TRBJ1-4	TGTGCCAGCAGCTTCCGGGACAGACTGGAAGGAGGCGAAAAACTGTTTTTT	CASSFRDRLEGGEKLFF
many	TRBV2	TRBD1	TRBJ2-2	TGTGCCAGCAGTCCTCCGGGACAGGGCACCGGGGAGCTGTTTTTT	CASSPPGQGTGELFF
few	TRBV20-1	TRBD1	TRBJ2-3	TGCAGTGCTACGCCGGGACAGGGCACAGATACGCAGTATTTT	CSATPGQGTDTQYF
.	TRBV28	.	TRBJ2-1	TGTGCCAGCAGACCAGGATGGTTAAATGAGCAGTTCTTC	CASRPGWLNEQFF
.	TRBV2	.	TRBJ2-3	TGTGCCAGCAGTTTTGCTAGTAACGGCCCCGGAGGGGCAGATACGCAGTATTTT	CASSFASNGPGGADTQYF
.	TRBV19	.	TRBJ2-2	TGTGCCAGTAGTCGGGATACGGACACCGGGGAGCTGTTTTTT	CASSRDTDTGELFF
few	TRBV2	.	TRBJ1-4	TGTGCCAGCAGTGCTGGGGCGGTTACTGAAAAACTGTTTTTT	CASSAGAVTEKLFF
.	TRBV11-1	TRBD2	TRBJ2-2	TGTGCCAGCAGCTTGGTTGTTGTGCGTCTAGCGGGCCTAAGGCACGGGGAGCTGTTTTTT	CASSLVVVRLAGLRHGELFF
.	TRBV9	TRBD2	TRBJ2-3	TGTGCCAGCACCCCAGGGGATAGCGGGAGATCCACAGATACGCAGTATTTT	CASTPGDSGRSTDTQYF
many	TRBV6-1	TRBD1	TRBJ2-6	TGTGCCAGCAGCAGACAGGGAGCTACTGGGGCCAACGTCCTGACTTTC	CASSRQGATGANVLTF
few	TRBV6-1	TRBD2	TRBJ2-1	TGTGCCAGCACCGAAGCGGGAGGATCAGGCTCCTACAATGAGCAGTTCTTC	CASTEAGGSGSYNEQFF
.	TRBV10-3	.	TRBJ2-1	TGTGCCATCAGTCCAGATCGGTTCTTGGGTGAGCAGTTCTTC	CAISPDRFLGEQFF
few	TRBV28	TRBD1	TRBJ1-5	TGTGCCAGCAGTCAACCTCCAGGGACAGGGGGCCCCTATAGCAATCAGCCCCAGCATTTT	CASSQPPGTGGPYSNQPQHF
.	TRBV7-3	.	TRBJ1-5	TGTGCCAGCAGGCAGGGAGGGAGACACAATCAGCCCCAGCATTTT	CASRQGGRHNQPQHF
once	TRBV7-6	.	TRBJ2-3	TGTGCCAGCAGCTTACTTGGCAGCAACACAGATACGCAGTATTTT	CASSLLGSNTDTQYF
many	TRBV7-9	TRBD1	TRBJ2-1	TGTGCCAGCAGCTTACGGGACAGGGGTCTTAGTGAGCAGTTCTTC	CASSLRDRGLSEQFF